What follows are 27 T cell receptor beta chains derived from one specimen sequenced in a study of Ad26.COV2.S vaccination and SARS-CoV-2 variants. Treatment specified: 15 to 20 received Ad26.COV2.S at low or high dose, single or two shots; 5 received placebo; per-sample allocation not given. All samples were drawn on day 63, counting from the first vaccine or placebo injection. TCRdb's copy holds only in-frame clones and misses some; the assay was immunoSEQ multiplex PCR. This sample has fewer than 900,000 clones, with roughly nine tenths found just once. Sample: peripheral blood, taken in a trial of Ad26.COV2.S vaccine versus placebo. The receptors here all came from a person aged 18-60 years who received the Ad26.COV2.S COVID-19 vaccine or a placebo.

This chain joins TRBV5-1 and TRBJ2-2; D gene ambiguous. This CDR3 contains 16 residues. With 0 bases removed from V and 0 bases from J, the gap between germline ends came to 9 bases. Germline CDR1 SGHRS, CDR2 YFSETQ. In nucleotides, the CDR3 is TGCGCCAGCAGCTTGGCCCAGGTCGCGAACACCGGGGAGCTGTTTTTT. It is translated as CASSLAQVANTGELFF.

This chain joins TRBV12-5 and TRBJ1-5, with 8 bases that match TRBD1. The CDR3 extends over 14 amino acids. The germline gives CDR1 LGHNT, CDR2 FRNRAP. J was trimmed by 7 bases and V by 6 bases; bases with no gene match: 8. The CDR3, as DNA: TGTGCTAGTGGCCTGACAGGGGCTGGCCAGCCCCAGCATTTT. Protein product: CASGLTGAGQPQHF.

The genes are TRBV4-3 and TRBJ2-1; TRBD1 matches at 8 bases. The trim removed 0 bases at V and 5 bases at J, leaving 6 bases unmatched. The CDR3 loop spans 16 amino acids. Germline-derived CDR1 and CDR2 are LGHNA and YSLEER. This CDR3 reads CASSQDLAGGHNEQFF. As DNA, the CDR3 is TGCGCCAGCAGCCAAGATTTGGCAGGGGGCCACAATGAGCAGTTCTTC.

V gene TRBV12-1 combines with J gene TRBJ2-7; the table names TRBD2, a call not compared with the DNA. TRBV12-1 is deemed a pseudogene. This CDR3 contains 17 residues. CDR3 in amino acids: CASSFPVAGGRSYEQYF. CDR3 sequence (DNA): TGTGCCAGCAGCTTTCCCGTAGCGGGGGGCCGATCCTACGAGCAGTACTTC.

The chain is built from TRBV4-3 and TRBJ1-5; D is perhaps TRBD1 (6 bases). The CDR3 loop spans 14 amino acids. V lost 1 base, J lost 5 bases, and 9 bases lay in between. CDR1 and CDR2 from the germline V gene are LGHNA and YSLEER. The DNA for the CDR3 is TGCGCCAGCAGCCAAGGGGGGGGCTATCAGCCCCAGCATTTT. It specifies CASSQGGGYQPQHF.

CDR3 loop: CASSLAPGTDYYEQYF. CDR3 DNA sequence: TGTGCCAGCAGCTTAGCCCCCGGGACAGACTATTACGAGCAGTACTTC. The chain is built from TRBV7-6 and TRBJ2-7, with 7 nucleotides matching TRBD1. V trimming: 0 bases; J trimming: 4 bases; junction bases outside the gene matches: 9. Germline CDR1 is SGHVS and CDR2 is FNYEAQ. The CDR3 contains 16 residues.

V usage is TRBV18 and J usage is TRBJ1-1; a weak D match, TRBD1 (6 bases). This CDR3 has 17 residues. Germline loops: CDR1 KGHSH, CDR2 LQKENI. Trimming took off 2 bases at V and 0 bases at J, with 16 bases between the two ends. The CDR3 region is CASSPGDDRFMNTEAFF. The CDR3 bases are TGTGCCAGCTCACCAGGCGATGACAGGTTCATGAACACTGAAGCTTTCTTT. The full variable domain, its missing parts supplied by reference TRBV18 and TRBJ1-1, is NAGVMQNPRHLVRRRGQEARLRCSPMKGHSHVYWYRQLPEEGLKFMVYLQKENIIDESGMPKERFSAEFPKEGPSILRIQQVVRGDSAAYFCASSPGDDRFMNTEAFFGQGTRLTVV.

This clone came up once. This chain joins TRBV5-4 and TRBJ2-7; D ambiguous. This CDR3 is 16 amino acids long. The V end lost 3 bases, the J end lost 4 bases, and 20 bases lay between the germline ends. CDR1 and CDR2 from the germline V gene are SGHNT and YYREEE (reference sequence). DNA of the CDR3: TGTGCCAGCAGCTCCGTCGGTTCGAGCTACGGTTACGAGCAGTACTTC. It specifies CASSSVGSSYGYEQYF.

J is TRBJ2-3 and V is TRBV2; perhaps TRBD2 as D (6 bases). V shed 5 bases and J shed 3 bases, with 12 bases lying between them. The germline V gene encodes CDR1 SNHLY and CDR2 FYNNEI. The CDR3 spans 14 residues. CDR3 DNA: TGTGCCAGCAGTACGGGGGTTTGGACAGATACGCAGTATTTT. The encoded protein is CASSTGVWTDTQYF.

The V call is TRBV9, the J call TRBJ1-1, with a weak D call TRBD1 (6 bases). CDR1 and CDR2 (germline): SGDLS, YYNGEE. V was pared by 0 bases and J by 1 base, with 10 bases between. CDR3 length: 15 amino acids. CDR3 loop: CASSVVGGPNTEAFF. CDR3 sequence (DNA): TGTGCCAGCAGCGTAGTCGGGGGCCCGAACACTGAAGCTTTCTTT.

The chain couples TRBV5-5 to TRBJ1-3; D unresolved. The V and J ends lost 5 bases and 2 bases respectively, with 8 bases between them. This CDR3 has 13 residues. The germline V gene encodes CDR1 SGHKS and CDR2 YYEKEE (reference sequence). The CDR3, as DNA: TGTGCCAGCAGGCGACAAGCTGGAAACACCATATATTTT. It encodes CASRRQAGNTIYF.

This chain joins TRBV6-5 and TRBJ1-2; TRBD1 aligns across 8 bases. The CDR3 runs 13 residues. Germline V gene sequence: CDR1 MNHEY, CDR2 SVGAGI. Trimming at V came to 6 bases and at J to 5 bases, leaving 5 bases not matched to a gene. CDR3 sequence: CASRTGEGYGYTF. The CDR3 nucleotides read TGTGCCAGCAGGACAGGGGAGGGTTATGGCTACACCTTC.

This chain uses TRBV3-1 (or the pseudogene TRBV3-2) with TRBJ2-1; 7 nucleotides agree with TRBD2. CDR3 length: 16 residues. V lost 4 bases and J lost 9; bases outside the gene matches: 15. Germline CDR1 LGHDT, CDR2 YNNKEL (reference sequence). The CDR3 spells CASSLWGGRASGEQFF. CDR3 nucleotides: TGTGCCAGCAGCCTATGGGGGGGGAGGGCCAGCGGTGAGCAGTTCTTC.

This clone was detected many times. The chain employs TRBV18 and TRBJ2-2; perhaps TRBD1 as D (6 bases). Germline values: CDR1 KGHSH, CDR2 LQKENI. This CDR3 is built from 14 residues. Trimming took off 5 bases at V and 9 bases at J, with 16 bases between the two ends. CDR3 DNA sequence: TGTGCCAGCTCAGATCAGGGGTCAGGCCGGGAGCTGTTTTTT. This sequence encodes CASSDQGSGRELFF.

The gene calls are TRBV6-2 or TRBV6-3 and TRBJ2-5, with 7 nucleotides matching TRBD1. The V gene end was trimmed by 6 bases and the J gene end by 1 base; junction bases not matched to a gene: 8. The length of the CDR3 is 15 residues. The germline V gene has CDR1 MNHEY and CDR2 SVGEGT. CDR3 protein: CASSSGTEVQETQYF. The DNA for the CDR3 is TGTGCCAGCAGCTCCGGGACAGAGGTCCAAGAGACCCAGTACTTC.

The rearrangement links TRBV6-2 or TRBV6-3 to TRBJ1-6; 7 bases align to TRBD1. The CDR3 spans 14 residues. After removal of 5 bases from V and 9 bases from J, the junction contained 7 bases not matched to a gene. Per the germline V gene, CDR1 is MNHEY and CDR2 is SVGEGT. The DNA for the CDR3 is TGTGCCAGCAGTCGAAGGGGGCAATCTTCACCCCTCCACTTT. Protein sequence: CASSRRGQSSPLHF.

The J gene is TRBJ1-6, the V gene TRBV5-1, with D perhaps matching TRBD1 (6 bases). Germline lookup yields CDR1 SGHRS and CDR2 YFSETQ. The CDR3 length is 16 residues. Trimming took 2 bases from V and 8 from J, leaving 17 bases between them. The CDR3 loop is CASSFFRPGADSPLHF. Written as DNA, the CDR3 is TGCGCCAGCAGCTTCTTTAGACCGGGGGCTGATTCACCCCTCCACTTT.

The V and J genes are TRBV29-1 and TRBJ1-1; weak D call: TRBD1 (5 bases). Germline CDR1 SQVTM, CDR2 ANQGSEA. The ends were cut back, 0 bases at V and 5 bases at J, with 13 bases in the middle. This CDR3 has 14 amino acids. CDR3 bases: TGCAGCGTTGAAGATGGCCCTGGGGGGACTGAAGCTTTCTTT. It translates to CSVEDGPGGTEAFF.

The V call is TRBV5-1, the J call TRBJ2-3; D is possibly TRBD1 (6 bases). There are 15 residues in the CDR3. Trimming took 0 bases from V and 2 from J, leaving 10 bases between them. Germline CDR1 reads SGHRS; CDR2 reads YFSETQ. CDR3 bases: TGCGCCAGCAGCTTGGACAGGGTCGACACAGATACGCAGTATTTT. Translating gives CASSLDRVDTDTQYF.

V usage is TRBV5-1 and J usage is TRBJ1-1; 7 bases line up with TRBD1. Trimming at V came to 3 bases and at J to 4 bases, leaving 9 bases not matched to a gene. The germline V gene has CDR1 SGHRS and CDR2 YFSETQ. This CDR3 region has 15 residues. The CDR3 sequence is CASSSSGTVLTEAFF. The DNA for the CDR3 is TGCGCCAGCAGCTCGTCCGGGACAGTACTCACTGAAGCTTTCTTT.

A remark on this clone: The sample has other DNA sequences that encode this CDR3 too. The chain uses TRBV20-1 and TRBJ1-1; no firm D call. The CDR3 loop spans 11 amino acids. Trimming stripped 4 bases from V and 0 bases from J, with 3 bases between. CDR1 and CDR2 from the germline V gene are DFQATT and SNEGSKA (reference sequence). This CDR3 reads CSATMNTEAFF. Here the CDR3 DNA reads TGCAGTGCTACGATGAACACTGAAGCTTTCTTT.

The rearrangement uses TRBV15 and TRBJ2-7; 11 nucleotides line up with TRBD2. Germline CDR1 LNHNV, CDR2 YYDKDF (reference sequence). CDR3 length: 16 amino acids. Trimming at V came to 0 bases and at J to 3 bases, leaving 4 bases not matched to a gene. CDR3 region: CATSREGGTSGYEQYF. Written as DNA, the CDR3 is TGTGCCACCAGCAGAGAGGGAGGGACTAGCGGCTACGAGCAGTACTTC.

In DNA, the CDR3 is TGTGCCACCAGTGCCCCTCAGGTGGCGGGATCATGGGATACGCAGTATTTT. Translating gives CATSAPQVAGSWDTQYF. The chain has TRBV24-1 and TRBJ2-3; TRBD2 is a possible D gene (6 bases). CDR1 and CDR2 from the germline V gene are KGHDR and SFDVKD. Trimming removed 5 bases at V and 6 bases at J, with 23 bases between. This CDR3 region has 17 residues.

CDR3 sequence: CAWTVSGNTIYF. The CDR3 nucleotides read TGTGCCTGGACTGTTTCTGGAAACACCATATATTTT. This chain joins TRBV30 and TRBJ1-3; D is ambiguous. With 4 bases removed from V and 1 base from J, the gap between germline ends came to 5 bases. The CDR3 loop spans 12 amino acids. Germline V CDR1 and CDR2: GTSNPN, SVGIG (reference sequence).

The chain is built from TRBV5-6 and TRBJ2-7, with D possibly TRBD2 on 6 matching bases. There are 13 residues in the CDR3. Germline CDR1 is SGHDT and CDR2 is YYEEEE. V dropped 4 bases and J dropped 2 bases, with 10 bases sitting between them. The chain's CDR3 is CASSKDYAYEQYF. The CDR3 DNA reads TGTGCCAGCAGCAAGGACTACGCCTACGAGCAGTACTTC.

The V and J genes are TRBV14 and TRBJ1-1; maybe TRBD1 (6 bases). The V and J ends lost 4 bases and 8 bases respectively, with 14 bases between them. The germline gives CDR1 SGHDN, CDR2 FVKESK. CDR3 size: 13 residues. In DNA form, the CDR3 reads TGTGCCAGCAGCCGAGGGACATCTAGAGAAGCTTTCTTT. This encodes CASSRGTSREAFF.

The chain carries TRBV6-2 or TRBV6-3 and TRBJ2-5; 9 bases are a match to TRBD1. Germline CDR1 is MNHEY and CDR2 is SVGEGT. The CDR3 sequence is 15 residues long. Losses at the gene ends were 2 bases for V and 7 bases for J; bases not matched to a gene: 8. CDR3 sequence (DNA): TGTGCCAGCAGTTACGAGGGACAGGGTGGAGGGACCCAGTACTTC. Its translation: CASSYEGQGGGTQYF.